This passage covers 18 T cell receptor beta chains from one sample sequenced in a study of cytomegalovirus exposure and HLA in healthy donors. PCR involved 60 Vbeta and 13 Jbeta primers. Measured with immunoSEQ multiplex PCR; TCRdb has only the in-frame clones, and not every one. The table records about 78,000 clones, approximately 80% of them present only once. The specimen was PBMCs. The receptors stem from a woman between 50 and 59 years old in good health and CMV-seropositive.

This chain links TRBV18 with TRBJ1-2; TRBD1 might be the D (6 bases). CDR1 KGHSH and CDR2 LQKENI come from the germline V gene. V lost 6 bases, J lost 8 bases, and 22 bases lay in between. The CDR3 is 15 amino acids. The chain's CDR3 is CASSPAQGRGSGYTF. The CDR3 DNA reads TGTGCCAGCTCGCCGGCCCAGGGCAGGGGATCCGGCTACACCTTC.

The CDR3 loop is CAWGREAGGDNEQFF. Here the CDR3 DNA reads TGTGCCTGGGGTAGAGAGGCGGGTGGCGACAATGAGCAGTTCTTC. The chain links TRBV30 to TRBJ2-1, with a tentative D call TRBD2 (5 bases). This CDR3 region has 15 residues. Trimming left V 5 bases short and J 5 bases short, with 19 bases between. Germline CDR1 and CDR2: GTSNPN and SVGIG (reference sequence).

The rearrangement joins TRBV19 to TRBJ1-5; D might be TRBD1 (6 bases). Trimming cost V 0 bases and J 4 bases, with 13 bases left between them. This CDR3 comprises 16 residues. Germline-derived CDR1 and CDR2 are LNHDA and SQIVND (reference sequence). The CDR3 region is CASSIDGDILNQPQHF. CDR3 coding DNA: TGTGCCAGTAGTATAGACGGGGACATCCTGAATCAGCCCCAGCATTTT.

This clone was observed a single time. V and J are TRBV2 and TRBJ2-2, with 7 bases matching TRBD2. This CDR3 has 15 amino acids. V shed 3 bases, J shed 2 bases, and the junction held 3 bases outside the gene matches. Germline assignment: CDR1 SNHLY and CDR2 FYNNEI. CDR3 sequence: CASSEEGLNTGELFF. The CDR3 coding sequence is TGTGCCAGCAGTGAGGAGGGACTAAACACCGGGGAGCTGTTTTTT.

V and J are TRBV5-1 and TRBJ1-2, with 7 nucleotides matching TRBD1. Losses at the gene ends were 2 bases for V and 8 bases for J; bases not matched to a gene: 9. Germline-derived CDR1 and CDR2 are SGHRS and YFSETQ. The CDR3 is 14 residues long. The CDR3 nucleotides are TGCGCCAGCAGCTTAGGGGGCCCCGAGGGGGGCTACACCTTC. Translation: CASSLGGPEGGYTF.

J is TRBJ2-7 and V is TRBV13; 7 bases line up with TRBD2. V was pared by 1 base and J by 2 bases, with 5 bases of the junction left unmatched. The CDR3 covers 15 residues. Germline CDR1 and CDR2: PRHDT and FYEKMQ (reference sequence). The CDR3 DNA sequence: TGTGCCAGCAGCTTAGCTGAGGGAGGGGCCTACGAGCAGTACTTC. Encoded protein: CASSLAEGGAYEQYF.

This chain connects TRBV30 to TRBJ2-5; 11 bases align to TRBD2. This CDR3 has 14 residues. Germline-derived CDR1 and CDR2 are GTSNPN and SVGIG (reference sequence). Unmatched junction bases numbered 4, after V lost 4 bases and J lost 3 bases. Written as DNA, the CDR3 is TGTGCCTGGACAGGGACTAGCGGAAAAGAGACCCAGTACTTC. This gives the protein CAWTGTSGKETQYF.

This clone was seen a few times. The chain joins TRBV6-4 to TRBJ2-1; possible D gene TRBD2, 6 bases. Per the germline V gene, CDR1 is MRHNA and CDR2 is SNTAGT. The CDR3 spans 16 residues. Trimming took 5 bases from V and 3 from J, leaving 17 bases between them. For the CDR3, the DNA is TGTGCCAGCAGTTTCTCTCCCGGGACTTACTACAATGAGCAGTTCTTC. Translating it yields CASSFSPGTYYNEQFF.

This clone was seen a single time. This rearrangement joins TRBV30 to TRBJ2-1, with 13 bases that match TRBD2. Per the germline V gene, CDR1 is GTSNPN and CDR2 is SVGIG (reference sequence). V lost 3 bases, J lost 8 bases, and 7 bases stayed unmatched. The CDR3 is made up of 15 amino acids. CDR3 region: CAWRKLAGGVDEQFF. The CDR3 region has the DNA TGTGCCTGGAGGAAACTAGCGGGAGGGGTTGATGAGCAGTTCTTC.

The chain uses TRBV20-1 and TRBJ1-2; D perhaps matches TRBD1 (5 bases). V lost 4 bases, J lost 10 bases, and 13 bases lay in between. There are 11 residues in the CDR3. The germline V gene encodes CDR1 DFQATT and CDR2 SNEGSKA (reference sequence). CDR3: CSAIAGEAYTF. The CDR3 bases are TGCAGTGCTATAGCGGGGGAGGCCTACACCTTC.

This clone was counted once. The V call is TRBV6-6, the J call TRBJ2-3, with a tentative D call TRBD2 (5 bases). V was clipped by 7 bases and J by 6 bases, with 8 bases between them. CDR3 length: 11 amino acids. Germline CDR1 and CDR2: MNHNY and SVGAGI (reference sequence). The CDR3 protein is CASISGDTQYF. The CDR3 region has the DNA TGTGCCAGCATCTCGGGGGATACGCAGTATTTT.

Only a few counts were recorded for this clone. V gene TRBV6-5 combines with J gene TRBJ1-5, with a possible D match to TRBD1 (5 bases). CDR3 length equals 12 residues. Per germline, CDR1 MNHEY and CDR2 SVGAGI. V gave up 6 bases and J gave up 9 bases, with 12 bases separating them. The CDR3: CASRDTFGPQHF. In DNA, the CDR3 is TGTGCCAGCAGGGACACCTTCGGGCCCCAGCATTTT.

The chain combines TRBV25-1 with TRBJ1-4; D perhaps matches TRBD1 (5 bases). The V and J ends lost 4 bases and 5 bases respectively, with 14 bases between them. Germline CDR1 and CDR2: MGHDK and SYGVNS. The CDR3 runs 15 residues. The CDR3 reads CASSAPKGPNEKLFF. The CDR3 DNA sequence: TGTGCCAGCAGTGCCCCCAAGGGGCCGAATGAAAAACTGTTTTTT. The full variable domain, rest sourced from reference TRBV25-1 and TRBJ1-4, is EADIYQTPRYLVIGTGKKITLECSQTMGHDKMYWYQQDPGMELHLIHYSYGVNSTEKGDLSSESTVSRIRTEHFPLTLESARPSHTSQYLCASSAPKGPNEKLFFGSGTQLSVL.

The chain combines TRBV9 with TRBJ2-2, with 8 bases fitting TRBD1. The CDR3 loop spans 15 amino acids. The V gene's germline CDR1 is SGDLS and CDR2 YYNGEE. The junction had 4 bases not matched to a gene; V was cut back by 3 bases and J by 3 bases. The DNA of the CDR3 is TGTGCCAGCAGCGCGGACAGGGAGGACACCGGGGAGCTGTTTTTT. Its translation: CASSADREDTGELFF.

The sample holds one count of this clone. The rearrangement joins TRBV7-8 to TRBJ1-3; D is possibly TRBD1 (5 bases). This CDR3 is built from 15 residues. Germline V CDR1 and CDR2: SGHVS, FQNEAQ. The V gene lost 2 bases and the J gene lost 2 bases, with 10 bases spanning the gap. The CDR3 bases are TGTGCCAGCAGCTTAAGCGGGGCGGCTGGAAACACCATATATTTT. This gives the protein CASSLSGAAGNTIYF.

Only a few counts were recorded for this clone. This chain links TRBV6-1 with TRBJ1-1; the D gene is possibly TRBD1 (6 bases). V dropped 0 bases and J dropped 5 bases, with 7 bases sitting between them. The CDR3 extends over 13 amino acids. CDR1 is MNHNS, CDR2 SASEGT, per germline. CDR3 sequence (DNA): TGTGCCAGCAGTGAAGCGCAGGGGACTGAAGCTTTCTTT. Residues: CASSEAQGTEAFF.

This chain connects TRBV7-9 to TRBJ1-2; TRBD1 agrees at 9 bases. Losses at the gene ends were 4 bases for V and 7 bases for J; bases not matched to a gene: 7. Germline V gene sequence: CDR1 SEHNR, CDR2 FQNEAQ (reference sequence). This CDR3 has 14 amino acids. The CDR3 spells CASSSFTGGGGYTF. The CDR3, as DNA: TGTGCCAGCAGCTCCTTTACAGGGGGCGGTGGCTACACCTTC.

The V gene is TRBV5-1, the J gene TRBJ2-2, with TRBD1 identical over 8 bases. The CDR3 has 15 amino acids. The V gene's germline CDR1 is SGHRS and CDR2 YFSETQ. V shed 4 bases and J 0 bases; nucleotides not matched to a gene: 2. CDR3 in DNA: TGCGCCAGCAGCCGGGGACAGGCGAACACCGGGGAGCTGTTTTTT. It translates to CASSRGQANTGELFF. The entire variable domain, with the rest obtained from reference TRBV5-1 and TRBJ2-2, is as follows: KAGVTQTPRYLIKTRGQQVTLSCSPISGHRSVSWYQQTPGQGLQFLFEYFSETQRNKGNFPGRFSGRQFSNSRSEMNVSTLELGDSALYLCASSRGQANTGELFFGEGSRLTVL.